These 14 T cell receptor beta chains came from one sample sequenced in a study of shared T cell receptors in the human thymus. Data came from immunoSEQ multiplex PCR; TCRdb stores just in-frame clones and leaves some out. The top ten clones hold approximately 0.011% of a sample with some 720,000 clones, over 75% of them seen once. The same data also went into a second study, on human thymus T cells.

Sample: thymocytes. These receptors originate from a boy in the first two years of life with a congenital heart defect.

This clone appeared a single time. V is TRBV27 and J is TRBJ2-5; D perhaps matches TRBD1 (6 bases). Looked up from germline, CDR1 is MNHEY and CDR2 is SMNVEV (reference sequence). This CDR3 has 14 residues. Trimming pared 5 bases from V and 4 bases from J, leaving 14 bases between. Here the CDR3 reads CASSKYRAGETQYF. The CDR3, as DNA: TGTGCCAGCAGTAAGTACAGGGCGGGAGAGACCCAGTACTTC.

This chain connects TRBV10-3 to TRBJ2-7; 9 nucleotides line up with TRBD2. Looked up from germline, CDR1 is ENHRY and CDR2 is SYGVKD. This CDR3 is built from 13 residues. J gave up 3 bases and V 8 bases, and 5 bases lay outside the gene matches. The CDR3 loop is CAIGAGGLYEQYF. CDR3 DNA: TGTGCCATCGGGGCGGGGGGGCTCTACGAGCAGTACTTC.

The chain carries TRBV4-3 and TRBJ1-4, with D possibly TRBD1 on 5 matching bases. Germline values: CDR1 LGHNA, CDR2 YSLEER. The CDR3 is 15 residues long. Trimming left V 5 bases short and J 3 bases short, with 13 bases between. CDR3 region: CASSGPGLPNEKLFF. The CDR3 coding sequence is TGCGCCAGCAGCGGACCAGGGTTGCCTAATGAAAAACTGTTTTTT.

DNA for the CDR3: TGTGCTAGTGGTTTGGTACGGAAGGGGGCGGACACCGGGGAGCTGTTTTTT. As protein: CASGLVRKGADTGELFF. The chain carries TRBV12-5 and TRBJ2-2, with 7 nucleotides matching TRBD1. CDR1 is LGHNT, CDR2 FRNRAP, per germline. The CDR3 runs to 17 residues. Trimming cost V 0 bases and J 3 bases; bases outside gene matches: 7.

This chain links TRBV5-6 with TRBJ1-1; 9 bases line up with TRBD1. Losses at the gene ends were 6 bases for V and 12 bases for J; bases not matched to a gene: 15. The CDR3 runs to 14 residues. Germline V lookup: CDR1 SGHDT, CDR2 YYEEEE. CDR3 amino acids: CASIKQGAPTRTFF. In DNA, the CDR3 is TGTGCCAGCATCAAACAGGGGGCCCCAACTCGGACTTTCTTT.

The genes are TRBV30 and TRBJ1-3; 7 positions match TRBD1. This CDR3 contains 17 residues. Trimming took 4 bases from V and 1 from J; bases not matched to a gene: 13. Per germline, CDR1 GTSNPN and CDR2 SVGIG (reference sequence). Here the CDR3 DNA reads TGTGCCTGGACCGCTCGGTTGAGGACAGGTTCTGGAAACACCATATATTTT. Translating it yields CAWTARLRTGSGNTIYF.

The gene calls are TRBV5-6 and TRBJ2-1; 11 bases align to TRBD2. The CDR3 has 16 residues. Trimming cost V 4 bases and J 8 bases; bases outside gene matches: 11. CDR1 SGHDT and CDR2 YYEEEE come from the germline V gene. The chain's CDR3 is CASSRPSGRTGYEQFF. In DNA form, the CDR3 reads TGTGCCAGCAGCCGCCCTAGCGGGAGGACTGGATATGAGCAGTTCTTC.

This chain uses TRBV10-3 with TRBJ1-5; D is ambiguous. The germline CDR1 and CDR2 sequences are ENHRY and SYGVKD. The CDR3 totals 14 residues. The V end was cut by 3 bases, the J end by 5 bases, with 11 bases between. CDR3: CAISDGGPHQPQHF. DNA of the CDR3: TGTGCCATCAGTGATGGCGGCCCGCATCAGCCCCAGCATTTT.

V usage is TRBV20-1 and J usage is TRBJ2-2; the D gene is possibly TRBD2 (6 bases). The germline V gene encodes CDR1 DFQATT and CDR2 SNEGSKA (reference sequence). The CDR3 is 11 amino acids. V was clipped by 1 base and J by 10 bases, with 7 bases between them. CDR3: CSARAGVELFF. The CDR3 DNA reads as TGCAGTGCTAGAGCGGGAGTGGAGCTGTTTTTT.

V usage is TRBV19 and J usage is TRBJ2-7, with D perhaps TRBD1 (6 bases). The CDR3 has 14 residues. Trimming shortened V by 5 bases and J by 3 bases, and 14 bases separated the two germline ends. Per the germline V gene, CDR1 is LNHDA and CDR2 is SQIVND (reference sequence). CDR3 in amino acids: CASSHPGHIYEQYF. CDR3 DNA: TGTGCCAGTAGTCATCCGGGACATATCTACGAGCAGTACTTC.

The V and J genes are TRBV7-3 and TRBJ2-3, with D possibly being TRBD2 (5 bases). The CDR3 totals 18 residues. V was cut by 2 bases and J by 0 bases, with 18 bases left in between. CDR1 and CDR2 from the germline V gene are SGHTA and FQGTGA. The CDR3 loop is CASSLEGRELGSTDTQYF. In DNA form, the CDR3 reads TGTGCCAGCAGCTTAGAGGGAAGGGAACTTGGGAGCACAGATACGCAGTATTTT.

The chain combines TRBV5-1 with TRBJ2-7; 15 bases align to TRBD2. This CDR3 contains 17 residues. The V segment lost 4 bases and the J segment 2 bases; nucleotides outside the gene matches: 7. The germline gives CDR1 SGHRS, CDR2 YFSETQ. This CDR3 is CASSPGLAGGTAYEQYF. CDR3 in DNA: TGCGCCAGCAGCCCGGGACTAGCGGGAGGAACCGCCTACGAGCAGTACTTC.

Here the CDR3 DNA reads TGTGCCAGCAGCTTAGTTTCTACCGCCTACGAGCAGTACTTC. Translating gives CASSLVSTAYEQYF. The V and J genes are TRBV11-3 and TRBJ2-7, with unresolved D. Germline V gives CDR1 SGHNT, CDR2 YENEEA. The germline V and J ends were trimmed by 1 base and 2 bases, with 9 bases remaining between them. This CDR3 has 14 amino acids.

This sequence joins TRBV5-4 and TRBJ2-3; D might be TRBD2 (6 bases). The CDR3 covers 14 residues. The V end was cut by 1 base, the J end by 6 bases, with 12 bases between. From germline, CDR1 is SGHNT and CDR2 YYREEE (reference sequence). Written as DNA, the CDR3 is TGTGCCAGCAGCTTGATACCGCTAGCGGATACGCAGTATTTT. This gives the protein CASSLIPLADTQYF.